One sample yielded the 13 T cell receptor beta chains listed below, sequenced in a study of identical twins. TCRdb reprocessed the 5' RACE reads with MiXCR, giving one entry per CDR3 protein. The data show 400,000 to 600,000 distinct CDR3 sequences, about 22% seen once. This sample also belongs to another study, concerning yellow fever vaccine responses in identical twins.

Sequencing was done on a sample of CD4+ T cells sorted from blood. Source of these receptors: a woman aged 18-29 years in good health.

The V call is TRBV5-4, the J call TRBJ2-2; D is perhaps TRBD1 or TRBD2 (5 bases each). The germline gives CDR1 SGHNT, CDR2 YYREEE (reference sequence). CDR3 length: 16 residues. V was pared by 0 bases and J by 2 bases, with 11 bases between. The CDR3 protein is CASSLVEGINTGELFF. As DNA, the CDR3 is TGTGCCAGCAGCTTGGTAGAGGGGATCAACACCGGGGAGCTGTTTTTT.

This clonotype occurred many times. The gene calls are TRBV20-1 and TRBJ1-2; D call uncertain. Germline CDR1 reads DFQATT; CDR2 reads SNEGSKA (reference sequence). The CDR3 consists of 14 residues. The germline V and J ends were trimmed by 1 base and 4 bases, with 13 bases remaining between them. Written as DNA, the CDR3 is TGCAGTGCTAGAGTTGTCGAGGGAGGCTATGGCTACACCTTC. This encodes CSARVVEGGYGYTF.

V is TRBV20-1 and J is TRBJ2-5, with 7 nucleotides matching TRBD2. Germline V gene lookup returns CDR1 DFQATT and CDR2 SNEGSKA (reference sequence). After removal of 0 bases from V and 3 bases from J, the junction contained 7 bases not matched to a gene. There are 15 residues in the CDR3. The CDR3 here is CSARDTTSPEETQYF. DNA of the CDR3: TGCAGTGCTAGAGATACGACTAGCCCGGAAGAGACCCAGTACTTC.

The chain is built from TRBV10-3 and TRBJ2-1; D unclear. Germline V CDR1 and CDR2: ENHRY, SYGVKD. The CDR3 runs to 12 residues. The V end was cut by 3 bases, the J end by 6 bases, with 6 bases between. Written as DNA, the CDR3 is TGTGCCATCAGTGATGGTAGCAATGAGCAGTTCTTC. Its translation: CAISDGSNEQFF.

V is TRBV7-2 and J is TRBJ2-7; 10 nucleotides line up with TRBD2. The CDR3 is made up of 15 amino acids. Germline trimming cut 5 bases from V and 2 bases from J; bases unmatched to any gene: 6. Per germline, CDR1 SGHTA and CDR2 FQGNSA. The DNA for the CDR3 is TGTGCCAGCAGCACCACTAGCGGGGCCCCCTACGAGCAGTACTTC. Encoded protein: CASSTTSGAPYEQYF.

In DNA form, the CDR3 reads TGTGCCAGCAGTTTAGACGGGGTCAGGGCGAGGGAGACCCAGTACTTC. This translates into CASSLDGVRARETQYF. V is TRBV12-3 or TRBV12-4 and J is TRBJ2-5; D possibly matches TRBD1 or TRBD2 (5 bases each). Trimming cost V 1 base and J 5 bases, with 17 bases left between them. This CDR3 is 16 amino acids long.

This rearrangement joins TRBV20-1 to TRBJ2-3, with D perhaps being TRBD1 or TRBD2 (5 bases each). The V end was cut by 3 bases, the J end by 1 base, with 14 bases between. Germline V gives CDR1 DFQATT, CDR2 SNEGSKA (reference sequence). This CDR3 has 15 residues. CDR3 coding DNA: TGCAGTGCTAGTGTCGGGGCGGTGGGCACAGATACGCAGTATTTT. Protein: CSASVGAVGTDTQYF.

The chain combines TRBV20-1 with TRBJ2-1; TRBD2 matches at 10 bases. The V gene's germline CDR1 is DFQATT and CDR2 SNEGSKA (reference sequence). Trimming cost V 4 bases and J 9 bases; bases outside gene matches: 9. CDR3 size: 14 residues. CDR3 loop: CSANPTSGLVEQFF. CDR3 coding DNA: TGCAGTGCTAATCCGACTAGCGGGTTGGTTGAGCAGTTCTTC.

In its sample, this clonotype was seen a few times. The CDR3 sequence is CASSLTQMNTGELFF. CDR3 sequence (DNA): TGCGCCAGCAGCTTGACTCAGATGAACACCGGGGAGCTGTTTTTT. This sequence joins TRBV5-1 and TRBJ2-2; no definite D call. The CDR3 contains 15 residues. V was shortened by 1 base and J by 1 base, with 8 bases between the two germline ends. The germline CDR1 and CDR2 sequences are SGHRS and YFSETQ.

This clonotype was detected once. The chain joins TRBV28 to TRBJ2-2; D not certain. Trimming took 1 base from V and 6 from J, leaving 15 bases between them. The CDR3 is 16 residues long. From germline, CDR1 is MDHEN and CDR2 SYDVKM. The CDR3 protein is CASSLFRTFQPGELFF. CDR3 sequence (DNA): TGTGCCAGCAGTTTATTTCGGACGTTTCAACCCGGGGAGCTGTTTTTT.

In this sample, this clonotype turned up a few times. The V gene is TRBV25-1, the J gene TRBJ2-5; D tentatively reads TRBD1 or TRBD2 (6 bases each). V lost 2 bases and J lost 5, with 21 bases in between. Germline CDR1 is MGHDK and CDR2 is SYGVNS. The CDR3 is made up of 17 amino acids. The CDR3 sequence is CASSEGRLGAGDETQYF. CDR3 sequence (DNA): TGTGCCAGCAGTGAAGGGAGGTTGGGGGCCGGGGACGAGACCCAGTACTTC.

The V gene is TRBV10-3, the J gene TRBJ2-7; 7 nucleotides match TRBD2. Looked up from germline, CDR1 is ENHRY and CDR2 is SYGVKD. J lost 5 bases, V lost 3 bases, and 7 bases had no gene match. There are 14 residues in the CDR3. As DNA, the CDR3 is TGTGCCATCAGTGAAGGTGGGAGGGTAGACGAGCAGTACGTC. Translating gives CAISEGGRVDEQYV.

This clonotype was counted a few times. The chain combines TRBV20-1 with TRBJ2-7, with TRBD2 identical over 9 bases. Germline trimming cut 0 bases from V and 1 base from J; bases unmatched to any gene: 7. The CDR3 totals 16 residues. CDR1 DFQATT and CDR2 SNEGSKA come from the germline V gene (reference sequence). In DNA form, the CDR3 reads TGCAGTGCTAGAGATCTGTATAGCGGGGGATCCTACGAGCAGTACGTC. This codes for CSARDLYSGGSYEQYV.